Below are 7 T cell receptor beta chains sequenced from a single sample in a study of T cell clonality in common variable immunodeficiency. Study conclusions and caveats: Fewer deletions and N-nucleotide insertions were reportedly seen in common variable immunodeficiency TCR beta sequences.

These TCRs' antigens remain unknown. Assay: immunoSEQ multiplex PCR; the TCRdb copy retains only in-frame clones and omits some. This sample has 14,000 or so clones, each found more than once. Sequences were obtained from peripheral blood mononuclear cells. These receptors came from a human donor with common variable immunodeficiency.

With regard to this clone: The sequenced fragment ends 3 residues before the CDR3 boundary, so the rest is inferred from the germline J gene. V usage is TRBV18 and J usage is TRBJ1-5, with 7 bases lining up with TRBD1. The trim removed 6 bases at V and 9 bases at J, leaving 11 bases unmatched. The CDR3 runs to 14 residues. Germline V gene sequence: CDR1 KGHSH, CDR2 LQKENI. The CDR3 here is CASSEDRPPLPQHF. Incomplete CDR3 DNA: TGTGCCAGCTCCGAGGACAGGCCCCCTCTGCCC.

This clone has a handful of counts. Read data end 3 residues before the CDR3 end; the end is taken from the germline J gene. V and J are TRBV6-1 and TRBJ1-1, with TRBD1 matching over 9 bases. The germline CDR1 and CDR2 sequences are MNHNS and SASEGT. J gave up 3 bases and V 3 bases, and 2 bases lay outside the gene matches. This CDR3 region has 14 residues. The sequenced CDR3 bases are TGTGCCAGCAGTGACGGGACAGGGTACACTGAA. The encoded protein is CASSDGTGYTE. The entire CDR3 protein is CASSDGTGYTEAFF.

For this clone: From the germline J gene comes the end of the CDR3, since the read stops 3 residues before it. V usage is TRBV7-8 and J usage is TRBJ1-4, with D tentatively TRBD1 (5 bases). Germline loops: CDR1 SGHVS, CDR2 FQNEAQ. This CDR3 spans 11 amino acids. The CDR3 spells CASSLDRKLFF. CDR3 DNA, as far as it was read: TGTGCCAGCAGCTTAGACAGGAAA.

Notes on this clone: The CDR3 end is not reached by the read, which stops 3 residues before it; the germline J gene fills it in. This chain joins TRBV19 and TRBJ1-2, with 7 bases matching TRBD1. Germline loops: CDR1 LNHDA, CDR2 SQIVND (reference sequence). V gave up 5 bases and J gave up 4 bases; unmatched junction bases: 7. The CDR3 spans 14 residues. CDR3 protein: CASSPRTGPYGYTF. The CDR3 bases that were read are TGTGCCAGTAGTCCACGGACAGGTCCCTATGGC. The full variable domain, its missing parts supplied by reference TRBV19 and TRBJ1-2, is DGGITQSPKYLFRKEGQNVTLSCEQNLNHDAMYWYRQDPGQGLRLIYYSQIVNDFQKGDIAEGYSVSREKKESFPLTVTSAQKNPTAFYLCASSPRTGPYGYTFGSGTRLTVV.

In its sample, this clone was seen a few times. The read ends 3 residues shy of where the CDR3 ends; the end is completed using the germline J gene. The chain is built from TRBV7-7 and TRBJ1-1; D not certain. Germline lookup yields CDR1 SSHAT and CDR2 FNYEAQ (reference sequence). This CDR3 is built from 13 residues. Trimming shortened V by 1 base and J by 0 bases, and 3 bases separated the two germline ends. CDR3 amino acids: CASSLEVNTEAFF. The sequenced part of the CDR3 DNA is TGTGCCAGCAGCTTAGAGGTGAACACTGAA.

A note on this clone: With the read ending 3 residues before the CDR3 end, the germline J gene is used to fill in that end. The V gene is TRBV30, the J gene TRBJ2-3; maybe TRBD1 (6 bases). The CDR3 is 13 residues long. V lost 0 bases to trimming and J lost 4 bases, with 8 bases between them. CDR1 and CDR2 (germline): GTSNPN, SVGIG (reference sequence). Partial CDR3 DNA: TGTGCCTGGAGTGTGAAGGGGGCAGATACG. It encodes CAWSVKGADT. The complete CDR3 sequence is CAWSVKGADTQYF.

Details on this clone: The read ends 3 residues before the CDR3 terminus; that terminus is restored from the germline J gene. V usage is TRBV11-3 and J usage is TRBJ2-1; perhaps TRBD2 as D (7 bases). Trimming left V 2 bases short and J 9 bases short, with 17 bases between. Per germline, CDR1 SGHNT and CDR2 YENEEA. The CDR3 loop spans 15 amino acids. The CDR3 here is CASSLLAAQGGEQFF. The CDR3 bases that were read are TGTGCCAGCAGCTTACTAGCGGCCCAAGGGGGTGAG.